This T cell receptor (beta chain) was sequenced in a study of T cell responses to AZD1222 COVID-19 vaccine (dated by TCRdb to the early 2020s). General notes on the study: Because spike-specific TCR depth and breadth did not differ between the two schedules, AZD1222 recipients who got a second dose at roughly 4 weeks were pooled with those who got a second dose at roughly 12 weeks. TCR sequencing was performed for roughly 250 trial participants, of whom about 200 were given two doses of AZD1222 and around 26 were given two doses of MenACWY control vaccine. Enrollment into the trials was organized by age into subgroups of 18-55, 56-69 and 70-plus years, and those subgroups contained approximately 150, 30 and 60 TCR-sequenced participants, respectively. What the research found in general, with its limitations: Participants were mostly white British, with more females than males. The authors suggested clonal diversity may have been underestimated. In the small 56-69-year group, the increase in depth fell short of significance, most likely because of low power. Vaccine-associated CD4 TCRs spanned the whole spike protein, with dominant responses in regions 160-218 and 743-854. Only five or six AZD1222 recipients were SARS-CoV-2 seropositive at baseline, limiting conclusions about previously exposed vaccinees. Spike-specific TCR breadth and depth rose significantly after two AZD1222 doses compared with day 0 and with MenACWY recipients. Because no day 14 peak-response samples were available, repertoires were characterized only after the peak T cell response. Epitopes outside the regions mutated in the B.1.351 and B.1.1.7 variants were reportedly recognized by nearly half of the unique spike-specific TCRs.

The time point label on this specimen signifies: baseline before first vaccination. Vaccinee samples came from UK trials COV001 and COV002, including a single-blind randomized controlled phase 2/3 trial of AZD1222 (ChAdOx1 nCoV-19) in healthy adults. Trial participant PBMC samples were collected at day 0 and day 28 after the second dose for TCRbeta chain sequencing. The CDR3 regions of human TCRbeta chains were analyzed by immunosequencing. Processing in the source paper ran as follows. Repertoire TCRs were checked for matches against a reference library of SARS-CoV-2-specific TCRs that had been generated using the MIRA antigen-specificity platform. Breadth meant the fraction of unique TCRs that were SARS-CoV-2-associated, whereas depth meant the fraction of total T cells that were SARS-CoV-2-associated. Using the MIRA data, each spike-specific TCR was assigned both to the spike region to which the TCR was reactive and to a CD4 or CD8 class. Log10-transformed breadth and depth values were compared by one-way ANOVA with Sidak's multiple comparisons tests. TCRdb mirrors the immuneACCESS table, restricted to in-frame sequences. Some clones are absent from its copies; in checked studies, under half trace to an unresolved V gene, and the reason for the others is unknown. The D gene and trimming were derived from the DNA, and the V and J assignments and clone size from that table. This sample gives about 170,000 clones in total; more than 90% of them show up just once. In total, the top ten clones hold roughly 1.5% of the sample.

V loses 5 bases, J loses 3 bases, and the germline ends lie 11 bases apart. The CDR3 covers 12 residues, taking in both the cysteine and the phenylalanine. The entry retains the CDR3 DNA only, 36 bases that are in frame from base 1. From the germline V gene (reference sequence), CDR1 is GTSNPN and CDR2 is SVGIG. About this clone itself: Its antigen is currently not known. No much larger clonotype is one base removed from it; base qualities were not supplied.

This receptor chain uses TRBV30 and TRBJ2-7, with no confident D gene call. This material consisted of peripheral blood, taken on day 0 of AZD1222 vaccination. The sequence was collected from an adult in good health. The nucleotide sequence reads TGTGCCTGGGCTCTGGGTCGCTACGAGCAGTACTTC. This sequence encodes CAWALGRYEQYF. Joined to the reference TRBV30 and TRBJ2-7 proteins, this CDR3 gives the full variable domain: SQTIHQWPATLVQPVGSPLSLECTVEGTSNPNLYWYRQAAGRGLQLLFYSVGIGQISSEVPQNLSASRPQDRQFILSSKKLLLSDSGFYLCAWALGRYEQYFGPGTRLTVT.